This TCR beta chain was identified in a study of liver allograft versus peripheral blood T cells. Study information: Transplanted livers and recipients' peripheral blood had their T cell receptor repertoires compared. General study points: Peripheral blood T cell receptor repertoires reportedly differed from those found within liver allografts.

TCRdb reanalysed the reads using MiXCR and keeps one entry per CDR3 protein. The table lists about 13,000 distinct CDR3 sequences, 18% of them singletons. This clonotype was observed a handful of times. Its antigen is currently unknown. Trimming cost V 6 bases and J 8 bases, with 14 bases left between them. The CDR3 extends over 14 amino acids. Per the germline V gene, CDR1 is SGHTA and CDR2 is FQGNSA. The TCR originated in a human patient who had a liver transplant. Some T cells may be supplied by the graft donor. The rearrangement uses TRBV7-2 and TRBJ1-6, with D unresolved. This CDR3 is CASRKMDGDSPLHF. In DNA form, the CDR3 reads TGTGCCAGCAGGAAAATGGACGGCGATTCACCCCTCCACTTT. The full variable domain, its missing parts supplied by reference TRBV7-2 and TRBJ1-6, is GAGVSQSPSNKVTEKGKDVELRCDPISGHTALYWYRQSLGQGLEFLIYFQGNSAPDKSGLPSDRFSAERTGGSVSTLTIQRTQQEDSAVYLCASRKMDGDSPLHFGNGTRLTVT.